This T cell receptor beta chain was recorded in a study of CD8+CD57+ T cells in acquired aplastic anemia. Overall study: Quantities of DNA derived from sorted CD4+ and CD8+ cells averaged about 3.2 ug.

This clonotype was picked up a small number of times. Its target is unknown. Regarding the study as a whole: It was found that twenty-nine CD8+ CDR3 sequences were shared between patients and controls. A significant difference in CD8+ Simpson's diversity between patients and controls was not found.

V was clipped by 5 bases and J by 0 bases; unmatched bases: 4. This CDR3 spans 17 amino acids. Germline CDR1 reads SGHAT; CDR2 reads FQDESV (reference sequence). Genomic DNA was employed as the template in profiling TCR beta VDJ and CDR3. MiXCR, run by TCRdb on the reads, gives a single entry per CDR3 protein. Here the sample spans 150,000 to 200,000 distinct CDR3 sequences, over 60% being singletons. The TCR sequence derives from a human donor with severe aplastic anemia or a healthy control (not recorded which). The sequenced material came from sorted CD4+, CD8+, or CD8+CD57+ T cells (not recorded which) from PBMCs. The chain carries TRBV11-1 and TRBJ1-6, with TRBD1 identical over 10 bases. The CDR3 nucleotides read TGTGCCAGCAGCAGACAGGGGGCTCGCTCCTATAATTCACCCCTCCACTTT. Translation: CASSRQGARSYNSPLHF.